These T cell receptor beta chains were read from a single sample in a study of graft-versus-host responses after intestinal transplantation. Clones were sequenced by immunoSEQ multiplex PCR, and TCRdb holds only the in-frame ones, with some missing. The table shows 10,000 to 15,000 clones, with roughly 37% occurring only once. The sequences come from alloreactive CD8+ T cells from a mixed lymphocyte reaction culture, collected before intestinal transplant. Receptor source: a human patient who received an intestinal transplant. Each CDR3 is given with its conserved first and last residue. A D gene is named only where the DNA matches it firmly. Clone size, where shown, is once, few, many, or a class for clones that have expanded.

NA TRBJ2-1 NA TRBV4-1 16 TGCGCCAGCAGCCAAGTAAGCCAGGAGGCCTACAATGAGCAGTTCTTC CASSQVSQEAYNEQFF
NA TRBJ2-7 TRBD1 TRBV7-6 15 TGTGCCAGCAGCTTAGCCCCCGGACAGGGGGCGCCGAAGTACTTC CASSLAPGQGAPKYF
few TRBJ2-7 NA TRBV6-6 14 TGTGCCAGCAGTCTGTCAGGGTCCTCCTACGAGCAGTACTTC CASSLSGSSYEQYF
NA TRBJ2-6 TRBD2 TRBV7-8 19 TGTGCCAGCAGCTCAGCGCTACTAGCGGGGGGCTGGGGGGCCAACGTCCTGACTTTC CASSSALLAGGWGANVLTF
few TRBJ2-7 NA TRBV2 13 TGTGCCAGCAGTCCTAGCTATATTAGGAGGCAGTACTTC CASSPSYIRRQYF
NA TRBJ1-1 NA TRBV4-1 13 TGCGCCAGCAGCCAAGAGCGAGCTTCTGAAGCTTTCTTT CASSQERASEAFF
large TRBJ1-5 NA TRBV19 14 TGTGCCAGTAGTATGAGACAGGCTAATCAGCCCCAGCATTTT CASSMRQANQPQHF
few TRBJ1-6 NA TRBV5-6 13 TGTGCCAGCAGCTTGGGGGGGAGTTCACCCCTCCACTTT CASSLGGSSPLHF
NA TRBJ2-7 NA TRBV19 12 TGTGCCAGTAGTTATCCAGGGACCGAGCAGTACTTC CASSYPGTEQYF
NA TRBJ2-2 NA TRBV29-1 12 TGCAGCGTTCGGGCCTTGGGCGGGGAGCTGTTTTTT CSVRALGGELFF
NA TRBJ2-7 TRBD2 TRBV7-9 15 TGTGCCAGCAGCTTACCCACTAGCGGGAGAAACGAGCAGTACTTC CASSLPTSGRNEQYF
NA TRBJ2-2 NA TRBV6-6 14 TGTGCCAGCAGCTACGGGGCGAACACCGGGGAGCTGTTTTTT CASSYGANTGELFF
NA TRBJ2-1 NA TRBV25-1 18 TGTGCCAGCAGCGCTTATCCGGGCCTGAAGAGGGTCTACAATGAGCAGTTCTTC CASSAYPGLKRVYNEQFF
NA TRBJ2-7 NA TRBV11-2 14 TGTGCCAGCCGCCCAGGGGCATATCTAGGAGAGCAGTACTTC CASRPGAYLGEQYF
NA TRBJ1-5 NA TRBV28 13 TGTGCCAGCACCCTGATATTGGATCAGCCCCAGCATTTT CASTLILDQPQHF
NA TRBJ1-3 NA TRBV9 14 TGTGCCAGCAGCGGGATAAGCTCTGGAAACACCATATATTTT CASSGISSGNTIYF
NA TRBJ2-7 NA TRBV9 17 TGTGCCAGCAGCGTAGCCCCCCGGGGAGATGGTTCCTACGAGCAGTACTTC CASSVAPRGDGSYEQYF
once TRBJ2-2 NA TRBV19 16 TGTGCCAGTAGTGAGTCGGGCACCCGGGGCACCGGGGAGCTGTTTTTT CASSESGTRGTGELFF
medium-sized TRBJ2-1 NA TRBV27 13 TGTGCCAGCAGTTTATCGAGAAGGAATGAGCAGTTCTTC CASSLSRRNEQFF
medium-sized TRBJ1-5 NA TRBV19 15 TGTGCCAGTAGTATAATGGATGGAAGCAATCAGCCCCAGCATTTT CASSIMDGSNQPQHF
NA TRBJ2-1 NA TRBV7-3 15 TGTGCCAGCAGCTTAGGGCTAAGCTCCTACAATGAGCAGTTCTTC CASSLGLSSYNEQFF
few TRBJ2-1 NA TRBV11-3 13 TGTGCCAGCAGCTTCGGGGGCTACAATGAGCAGTTCTTC CASSFGGYNEQFF